Listed below are T cell receptor beta chains from one sample, sequenced in a study of neurological immune-mediated disorders. In TCRdb, the 5' RACE reads were re-called with MiXCR into one record per CDR3 protein. There are 81,000 or so distinct CDR3 sequences in the sample; about 13% occur only once, and approximately 5% lies in the top ten. Material: PBMCs. The receptor source for this set is a female donor with HTLV-1-associated myelopathy (HAM/TSP). CDR3s include the opening cysteine and the closing phenylalanine or tryptophan. D genes are given only for firm matches. Clone size, where shown, is once, few, many, or a class for clones that have expanded.

>many|NA|TRBV27|TRBJ2-3
TGTGCCAGCAGTTTAGCCCCTTACACAGATACGCAGTATTTT
CASSLAPYTDTQYF
>many|NA|TRBV7-9|TRBJ2-7
TGTGCCAGCAGCTTCGTTACCGCCTACGAGCAGTACTTC
CASSFVTAYEQYF
>many|TRBD2|TRBV4-1|TRBJ2-1
TGCGCCAGCAGCCAACCCCGGGTTGTGCTAGCGGGGTACAATGAGCAGTTCTTC
CASSQPRVVLAGYNEQFF
>many|NA|TRBV9|TRBJ2-4
TGTGCCAGCAGCGTAGCTCACTTTTTAGCCAAAAACATTCAGTACTTC
CASSVAHFLAKNIQYF
>many|TRBD1|TRBV7-9|TRBJ2-7
TGTGCCAGCAGCAAGAAAGGACAGGGGTACGAGCAGTACTTC
CASSKKGQGYEQYF
>medium-sized|TRBD1|TRBV5-6|TRBJ2-5
TGTGCCAGCAGCCGACCGACAGGGAAGGGGCCCCAGTACTTC
CASSRPTGKGPQYF
>many|NA|TRBV2|TRBJ2-3
TGTGCCAGCAGTGGGGCGACGGCGGAAGATACGCAGTATTTT
CASSGATAEDTQYF
>many|TRBD1|TRBV6-1|TRBJ2-2
TGTGCCAGCAGACCTACAGGGGGCTTCGGGGAGCTGTTTTTT
CASRPTGGFGELFF
>many|NA|TRBV5-1|TRBJ2-4
TGCGCCAGCAGCTTTGGAACCCTAGGGGGGGTTAACATTCAGTACTTC
CASSFGTLGGVNIQYF
>many|NA|TRBV7-2|TRBJ2-7
TGTGCCAGCAGCTTATTAGTCGGGCCAGGCCACGAGCAGTACTTC
CASSLLVGPGHEQYF
>many|NA|TRBV3-1|TRBJ2-5
TGTGCCAGCAGCGAAGTAGCGACAGGAATAGTGGCCGAGACCCAGTACTTC
CASSEVATGIVAETQYF
>many|TRBD2|TRBV20-1|TRBJ2-3
TGCAGTGCTAGTGGACTAGCGGGGGCAGCAGATACGCAGTATTTT
CSASGLAGAADTQYF
>many|TRBD2|TRBV5-1|TRBJ2-2
TGCGCCAGCAGCGCTAGCGGGGACTACGGGGAGCTGTTTTTT
CASSASGDYGELFF
>NA|NA|TRBV5-1|TRBJ1-2
TGCGCCAGCCGGGACACGGGACTCTATGGCTACACCTTC
CASRDTGLYGYTF
>many|NA|TRBV27|TRBJ1-1
TGTGCCAGCAGGGTTGGTGAAGCTTTCTTT
CASRVGEAFF
>NA|NA|TRBV10-3|TRBJ2-1
TGTGCCATCAGTGACTACAGCATACTAGTTTTCGACGAGCAGTTCTTC
CAISDYSILVFDEQFF
>NA|TRBD2|TRBV12-3/TRBV12-4|TRBJ2-3
TGTGCCAGCAGTGCGGGGGGGGGCACAGATACGCAGTATTTT
CASSAGGGTDTQYF
>many|NA|TRBV20-1|TRBJ1-3
TGCAGTGCTAGAGATATCAGGACAGAAACCATATATTTT
CSARDIRTETIYF
>many|NA|TRBV20-1|TRBJ2-7
TGCAGTGCTGTGAGGAGGGTTGAGACCTACGAGCAGTACTTC
CSAVRRVETYEQYF
>many|NA|TRBV7-9|TRBJ2-7
TGTGCCAGCAGCTTAGGTCTAGGACAATTTACGAGGGAGCAGTACTTC
CASSLGLGQFTREQYF
>many|NA|TRBV10-3|TRBJ2-1
TGTGCCATCAGTGGGTTGGGCAATGAGCAGTTCTTC
CAISGLGNEQFF
>many|TRBD2|TRBV5-1|TRBJ2-1
TGCGCCAGCAGCCTGCAGACTAGCGGGGCGCTTGATGAGCAGTTCTTC
CASSLQTSGALDEQFF
>once|NA|TRBV2|TRBJ1-5
TGTGCCAGCAGCTATAGGGGGGGCGGTCAGCCCCAGCATTTT
CASSYRGGGQPQHF
>NA|NA|TRBV20-1|TRBJ2-7
TGCAGTGCAAGAGGACGGGAAGGGGAGCAGTACTTC
CSARGREGEQYF
>many|NA|TRBV6-2/TRBV6-3|TRBJ2-7
TGTGCCAGCGCTCGAGCCTACGAGCAGTACTTC
CASARAYEQYF
>many|NA|TRBV12-3/TRBV12-4|TRBJ2-2
TGTGCCAGCACCTCGACGGGGGCCGTTAACACCGGGGAGCTGTTTTTT
CASTSTGAVNTGELFF
>many|TRBD2|TRBV28|TRBJ2-3
TGTGCCAGCAGTTCCCGGCGGGCTAGCGGGGGGAGCACAGATACGCAGTATTTT
CASSSRRASGGSTDTQYF
>NA|NA|TRBV9|TRBJ2-2
TGTGCCAGCAGAGCACTGGGGGCCCCCGGGGAGCTGTTTTTT
CASRALGAPGELFF
>many|NA|TRBV7-2|TRBJ2-3
TGTGCCAGCAGCTTAGGTGGTTATACGCAGTATTTT
CASSLGGYTQYF
>many|NA|TRBV21-1|TRBJ1-1
TGTGCCAGCAGCAAAGTTGGACAGGGGGAGACTGAAGCTTTCTTT
CASSKVGQGETEAFF
>many|NA|TRBV5-1|TRBJ1-5
TGCGCCAGCAGCTTGTTAGGTGATCAGCCCCAGCATTTT
CASSLLGDQPQHF
>many|NA|TRBV6-5|TRBJ1-4
TGTGCCAGCAGTTTTGACAGGAATGAAAAACTGTTTTTT
CASSFDRNEKLFF
>once|TRBD2|TRBV20-1|TRBJ2-1
TGCAGAGCCTCGGGGGTAGGCCCGGGACTAGCGGGCCTTACGGATTTAAATGAGCAGTTCTTC
CRASGVGPGLAGLTDLNEQFF
>many|TRBD1|TRBV2|TRBJ1-6
TGTGCCAGCAGAGACCGACAGGGGCGCGGGAATTCACCCCTCCACTTT
CASRDRQGRGNSPLHF
>many|NA|TRBV7-2|TRBJ2-7
TGTGCCAGCAGCGGTTGGGACGAGCAGTACTTC
CASSGWDEQYF
>many|NA|TRBV29-1|TRBJ2-4
TGCAGCCTGCTACAGGGAAACATTCAGTACTTC
CSLLQGNIQYF
>many|NA|TRBV28|TRBJ2-5
TGTGCCAGCAGCCCCGTTAGTGCCAGGGAAGGCCAAGAGACCCAGTACTTC
CASSPVSAREGQETQYF
>many|TRBD2|TRBV5-1|TRBJ2-1
TGCGCCAGCAGCTTAGCGGGGGGCATTTACAATGAGCAGTTCTTC
CASSLAGGIYNEQFF
>many|TRBD2|TRBV20-1|TRBJ2-3
TGCAGTGCTAGATCCGGGACTAGGGATGCGACAGATACGCAGTATTTT
CSARSGTRDATDTQYF
>few|TRBD1|TRBV29-1|TRBJ1-1
TGCAGCGGTCAGGGGGCGAGCACTGAAGCTTTCTTT
CSGQGASTEAFF
>many|TRBD2|TRBV20-1|TRBJ2-2
TGCAGTGCTAGAGATTCTGAGCGGGGGGGCAGTACTTTCGGGGAGCTGTTTTTT
CSARDSERGGSTFGELFF
>many|NA|TRBV5-1|TRBJ2-5
TGCGCCAGCAGCTTGTTCCAATCCCAAGAGACCCAGTACTTC
CASSLFQSQETQYF